The 7 T cell receptor beta chains below were found in one sample sequenced in a study of blood T cell repertoires in COVID-19. Method: immunoSEQ multiplex PCR; TCRdb's copy keeps in-frame clones and lacks some. In the table there are about 270,000 clones, more than 90% of which are singletons. Sequenced material: peripheral blood. All receptors derive from a person between 18 and 35 years old with COVID-19, enrolled during active disease.

This clone was picked up a small number of times. The J gene is TRBJ2-2, the V gene TRBV10-1; D is unclear. V was clipped by 4 bases and J by 5 bases, with 8 bases between them. Germline loops: CDR1 WNHNN, CDR2 SYGVQD (reference sequence). CDR3 length: 13 amino acids. The CDR3 region is CASSGHRTGELFF. The CDR3 coding sequence is TGCGCCAGCAGTGGGCATCGAACCGGGGAGCTGTTTTTT.

The CDR3 DNA is TGTGCCAGCTCACCGAAGACAGGGGACAATGAGCAGTTCTTC. Translated, it gives CASSPKTGDNEQFF. The chain uses TRBV18 and TRBJ2-1; 8 bases are shared with TRBD1. Germline trimming cut 3 bases from V and 5 bases from J; bases unmatched to any gene: 3. Germline assignment: CDR1 KGHSH and CDR2 LQKENI. The CDR3 runs to 14 residues.

The CDR3 nucleotides read TGTGCCAGTAGGCAGACAGGGAATCAGCCCCAGCATTTT. This sequence encodes CASRQTGNQPQHF. The V call is TRBV19, the J call TRBJ1-5, with TRBD1 matching over 7 bases. After removal of 6 bases from V and 4 bases from J, the junction contained 3 bases not matched to a gene. CDR1 LNHDA and CDR2 SQIVND come from the germline V gene (reference sequence). CDR3 length equals 13 residues. Filled out from reference TRBV19 and TRBJ1-5, the complete variable domain reads DGGITQSPKYLFRKEGQNVTLSCEQNLNHDAMYWYRQDPGQGLRLIYYSQIVNDFQKGDIAEGYSVSREKKESFPLTVTSAQKNPTAFYLCASRQTGNQPQHFGDGTRLSIL.

The chain joins TRBV6-5 to TRBJ1-6; D gene unclear. Germline lookup yields CDR1 MNHEY and CDR2 SVGAGI. The CDR3 sequence is 14 residues long. Trimming left V 7 bases short and J 0 bases short, with 7 bases between. CDR3 sequence: CASTKRSYNSPLHF. The CDR3 region has the DNA TGTGCCAGCACTAAACGCTCCTATAATTCACCCCTCCACTTT.

This chain connects TRBV7-9 to TRBJ2-5; a weak D match, TRBD2 (7 bases). The CDR3 length is 15 residues. The V end was cut by 1 base, the J end by 5 bases, with 14 bases between. CDR1 SEHNR and CDR2 FQNEAQ come from the germline V gene (reference sequence). The CDR3 nucleotides are TGTGCCAGCAGCTTAGTGGTGGCGGGGGCGGAGACCCAGTACTTC. This gives the protein CASSLVVAGAETQYF.

The V call is TRBV24-1, the J call TRBJ2-1, with 8 bases that match TRBD2. J gave up 6 bases and V 10 bases, and 7 bases lay outside the gene matches. Germline assignment: CDR1 KGHDR and CDR2 SFDVKD. CDR3 length equals 13 residues. The CDR3 DNA reads as TGTGCCACGAAAGCGGGAGTGGGCAATGAGCAGTTCTTC. Its protein is CATKAGVGNEQFF.

This clone was detected only a few times. The V call is TRBV6-6, the J call TRBJ1-5, with D maybe TRBD1 (6 bases). V was pared by 4 bases and J by 2 bases, with 15 bases between. This CDR3 is 16 amino acids long. Germline V gene data show CDR1 as MNHNY and CDR2 as SVGAGI (reference sequence). Here the CDR3 reads CASSSRGGGGNQPQHF. The CDR3 DNA reads TGTGCCAGCAGTTCCCGAGGGGGAGGGGGCAATCAGCCCCAGCATTTT.